The clone carrying this TCR beta chain was seen at least ten times. V gave up 0 bases and J gave up 7 bases; unmatched junction bases: 6. Germline V CDR1 and CDR2: SGHDT, YYEEEE. CDR3 size: 15 residues. This specimen belongs to a study of T-cell reconstitution after alpha-beta-depleted transplantation in children. Library preparation (for TCRbeta) was performed with unique molecular identifiers. Each CDR3 protein gets one entry after TCRdb re-called the PCR reads with MiXCR. The sample consists of about 91,000 distinct CDR3 sequences, roughly 8% of them appearing once. Sample: PBMCs from the stem cell graft donor, taken from the stem cell graft. This sequence joins TRBV5-6 and TRBJ2-7; 11 bases agree with TRBD2. This receptor was taken from a human donor who donated a stem cell graft to a child with congenital amegakaryocytic thrombocytopenia. The CDR3 sequence is CASSLDLTSGGEQYF. The CDR3 nucleotides are TGTGCCAGCAGCTTGGACCTTACTAGCGGGGGAGAGCAGTACTTC.